This TCR beta chain was observed in a study of regulatory T cells in long-lasting Graves disease. Time point indicated: newly diagnosed GD, antithyroid drugs for less than 3 months. Extracted PBMC RNA gave rise to the TCR library. In Xi'an, China, an endocrinology department was the source of patients. Study-level results: For persistent Graves' patients, TCR diversity was lower than for newly diagnosed ones. Persistent disease showed a preference for TRBV28, TRBJ1-2 and TRBJ2-5.

This clonotype was counted a few times. The antigen remains undetermined. From germline, CDR1 is KGHSH and CDR2 LQKENI. There are 14 residues in the CDR3. Trimming removed 4 bases from V and 9 bases from J; junction bases left unmatched: 7. Arm-PCR of CDR3 regions with iRepertoire HTBI primers generated TCR beta libraries. TCRdb used MiXCR to reprocess the multiplex PCR reads, holding one entry per CDR3 protein. The sample has roughly 410,000 distinct CDR3 sequences, over 14% seen once; the top ten hold about 8.3%. These records were also assigned to another study, of T cells in Graves' hyperthyroidism and ophthalmopathy. As that report states: TCR CDR3 regions were first amplified by RT-PCR with HTBI primers.

The chain uses TRBV18 and TRBJ2-1; 9 nucleotides line up with TRBD1. The material sequenced was peripheral blood mononuclear cells (PBMCs), taken at new diagnosis, from a patient treated with antithyroid drugs. This TCR came from a woman aged 35 to 49 with Graves disease. CDR3 DNA sequence: TGTGCCAGCTCACTTCGGACAGGGGAGGCTGAGCAGTTCTTC. This gives the protein CASSLRTGEAEQFF.